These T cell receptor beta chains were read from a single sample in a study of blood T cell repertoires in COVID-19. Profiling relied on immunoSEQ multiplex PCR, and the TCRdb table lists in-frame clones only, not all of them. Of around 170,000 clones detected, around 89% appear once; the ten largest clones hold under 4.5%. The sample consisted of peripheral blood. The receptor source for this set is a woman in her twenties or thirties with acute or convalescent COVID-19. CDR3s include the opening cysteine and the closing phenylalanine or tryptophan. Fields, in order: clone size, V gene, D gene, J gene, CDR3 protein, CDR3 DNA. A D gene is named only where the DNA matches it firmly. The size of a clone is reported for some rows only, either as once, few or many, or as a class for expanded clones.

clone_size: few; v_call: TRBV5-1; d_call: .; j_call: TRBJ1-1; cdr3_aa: CASSLGGRAFF; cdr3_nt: TGCGCCAGCAGCTTGGGAGGGAGGGCTTTCTTT
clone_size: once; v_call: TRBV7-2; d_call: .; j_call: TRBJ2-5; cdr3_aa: CASSFSATGMSQYF; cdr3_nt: TGTGCCAGCAGCTTTTCCGCGACAGGAATGTCCCAGTACTTC
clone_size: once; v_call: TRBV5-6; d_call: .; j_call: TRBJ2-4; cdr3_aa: CASNRPSGIQYF; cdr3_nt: TGTGCCAGCAATCGACCATCGGGCATTCAGTACTTC
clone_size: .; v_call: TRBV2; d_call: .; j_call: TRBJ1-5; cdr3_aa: CASSEELQPQHF; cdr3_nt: TGTGCCAGCAGTGAAGAGCTACAGCCCCAGCATTTT
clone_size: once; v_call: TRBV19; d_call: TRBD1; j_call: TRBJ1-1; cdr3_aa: CASSTLDRDVTEAFF; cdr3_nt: TGTGCCAGTAGTACCCTTGACAGGGATGTCACTGAAGCTTTCTTT
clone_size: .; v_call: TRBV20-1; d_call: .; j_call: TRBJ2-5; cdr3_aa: CSAPLGETQYF; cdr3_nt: TGCAGTGCACCTCTAGGAGAGACCCAGTACTTC
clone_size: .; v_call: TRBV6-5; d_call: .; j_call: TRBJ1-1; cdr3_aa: CASSYFEGNTEAFF; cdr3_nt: TGTGCCAGCAGTTATTTCGAGGGAAACACTGAAGCTTTCTTT
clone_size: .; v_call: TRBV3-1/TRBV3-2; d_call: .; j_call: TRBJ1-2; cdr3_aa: CASGGTRGYTF; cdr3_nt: TGTGCCAGCGGGGGGACTCGAGGCTACACCTTC
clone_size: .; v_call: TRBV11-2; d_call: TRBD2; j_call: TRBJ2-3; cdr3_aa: CASSRSGLGSDTQYF; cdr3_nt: TGTGCCAGCAGCAGATCGGGACTAGGATCAGATACGCAGTATTTT
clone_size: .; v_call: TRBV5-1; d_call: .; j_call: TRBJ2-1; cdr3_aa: CASSPRTSRGNEQFF; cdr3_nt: TGCGCCAGCAGCCCCCGGACCTCGCGGGGAAATGAGCAGTTCTTC
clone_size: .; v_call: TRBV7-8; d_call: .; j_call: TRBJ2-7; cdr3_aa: CASSVDQSEQYF; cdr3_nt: TGTGCCAGCAGCGTAGACCAGTCCGAGCAGTACTTC
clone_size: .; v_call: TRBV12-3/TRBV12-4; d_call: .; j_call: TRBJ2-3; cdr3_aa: CASKDNTDTQYF; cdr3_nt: TGTGCCAGCAAGGACAACACAGATACGCAGTATTTT
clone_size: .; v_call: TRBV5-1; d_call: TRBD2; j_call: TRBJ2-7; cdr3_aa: CASSRTSGSYEQYF; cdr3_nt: TGCGCCAGCAGTAGGACTAGCGGATCCTACGAGCAGTACTTC
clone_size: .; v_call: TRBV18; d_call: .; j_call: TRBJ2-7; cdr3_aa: CASSPGAPYEQYF; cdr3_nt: TGTGCCAGCTCACCAGGGGCTCCCTACGAGCAGTACTTC
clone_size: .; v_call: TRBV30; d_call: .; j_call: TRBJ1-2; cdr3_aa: CAWSNPGSGYTF; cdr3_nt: TGTGCCTGGAGTAATCCGGGATCTGGCTACACCTTC
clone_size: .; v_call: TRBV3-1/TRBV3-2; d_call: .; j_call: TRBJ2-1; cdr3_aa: CASSLGRIEQFF; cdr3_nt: TGTGCCAGCAGCCTCGGGAGAATTGAGCAGTTCTTC
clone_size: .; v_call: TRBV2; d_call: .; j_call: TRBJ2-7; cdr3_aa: CAGGRGYEQYF; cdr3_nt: TGTGCGGGTGGGAGAGGCTACGAGCAGTACTTC
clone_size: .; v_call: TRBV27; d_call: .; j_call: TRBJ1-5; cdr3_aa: CASSLVFLPYQPQHF; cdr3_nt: TGTGCCAGCAGTTTAGTTTTCCTCCCCTATCAGCCCCAGCATTTT
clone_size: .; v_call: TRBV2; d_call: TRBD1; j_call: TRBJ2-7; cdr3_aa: CASSETPTGNHF; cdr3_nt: TGTGCCAGCAGTGAAACCCCGACAGGGAATCACTTC
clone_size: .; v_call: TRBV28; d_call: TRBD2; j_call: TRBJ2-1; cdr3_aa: CASSLWAGGPNEQFF; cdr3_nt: TGTGCCAGCAGTTTATGGGCGGGAGGGCCCAATGAGCAGTTCTTC
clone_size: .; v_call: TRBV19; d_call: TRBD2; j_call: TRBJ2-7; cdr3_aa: CASSIGSGVDEQYF; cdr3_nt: TGTGCCAGTAGTATAGGTAGCGGGGTCGACGAGCAGTACTTC
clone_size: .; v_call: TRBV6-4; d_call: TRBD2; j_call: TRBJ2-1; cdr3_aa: CASKGTSGDNEQFF; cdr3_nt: TGTGCCAGCAAAGGGACTAGCGGGGACAATGAGCAGTTCTTC
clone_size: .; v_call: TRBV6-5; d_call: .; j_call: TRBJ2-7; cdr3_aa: CASSPGVNYEQYF; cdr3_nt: TGTGCCAGCAGTCCCGGGGTGAACTACGAGCAGTACTTC
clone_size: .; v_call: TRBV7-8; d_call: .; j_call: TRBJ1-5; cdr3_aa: CASSLSGNQPQHF; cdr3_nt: TGTGCCAGCAGCTTAAGCGGCAATCAGCCCCAGCATTTT
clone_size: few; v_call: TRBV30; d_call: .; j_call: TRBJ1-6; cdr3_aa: CAWESGSRSYNSPLHF; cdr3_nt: TGTGCCTGGGAATCTGGGAGCAGGTCCTATAATTCACCCCTCCACTTT
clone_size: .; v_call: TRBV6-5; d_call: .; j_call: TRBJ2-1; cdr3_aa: CASSYSKKSSYNEQFF; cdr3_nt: TGTGCCAGCAGTTACTCCAAAAAGAGCTCCTACAATGAGCAGTTCTTC
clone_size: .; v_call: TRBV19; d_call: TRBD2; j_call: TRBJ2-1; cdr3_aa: CASMDLAGGPGYNEQFF; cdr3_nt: TGTGCCAGTATGGATCTAGCGGGAGGGCCGGGCTACAATGAGCAGTTCTTC
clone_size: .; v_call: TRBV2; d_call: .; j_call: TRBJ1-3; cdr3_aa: CASSARGPGNTIYF; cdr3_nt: TGTGCCAGCAGTGCGCGGGGTCCCGGAAACACCATATATTTT
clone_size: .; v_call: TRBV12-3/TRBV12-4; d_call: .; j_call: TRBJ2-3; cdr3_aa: CASSFSVTQYF; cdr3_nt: TGTGCCAGCAGTTTTTCGGTTACGCAGTATTTT
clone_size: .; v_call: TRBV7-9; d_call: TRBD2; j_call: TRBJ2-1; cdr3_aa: CASSPGTSGRADEQFF; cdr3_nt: TGTGCCAGCAGCCCCGGGACTAGCGGGAGGGCAGATGAGCAGTTCTTC
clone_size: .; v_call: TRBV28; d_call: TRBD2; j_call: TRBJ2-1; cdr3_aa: CASSRSGRYEQFF; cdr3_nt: TGTGCCAGCAGTCGAAGCGGGAGATACGAGCAGTTCTTC
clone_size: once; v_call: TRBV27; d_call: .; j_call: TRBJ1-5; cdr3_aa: CASSPAPGHVQPQHF; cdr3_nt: TGTGCCAGCAGTCCAGCCCCGGGTCATGTTCAGCCCCAGCATTTT
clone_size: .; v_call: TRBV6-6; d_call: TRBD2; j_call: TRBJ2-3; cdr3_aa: CASKLPGGPGTDTQYF; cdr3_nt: TGTGCCAGCAAGTTACCGGGAGGGCCGGGGACAGATACGCAGTATTTT
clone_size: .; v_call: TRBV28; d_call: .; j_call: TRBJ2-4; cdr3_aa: CASSSQGLYF; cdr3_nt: TGTGCCAGCAGTTCACAGGGATTGTACTTC
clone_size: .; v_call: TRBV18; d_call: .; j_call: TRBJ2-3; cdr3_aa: CASSPVRSTDTQYF; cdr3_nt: TGTGCCAGCTCACCCGTCAGGAGCACAGATACGCAGTATTTT